The clone carrying this TCR beta chain came up a few times. The antigen remains undetermined. This sample was included in a study of blood T cells in healthy people across ages. The study's findings and limits: PBMCs were not sorted, which prevented a conclusive comparison of naive versus antigen-experienced cells.

Combining a sample-barcoded 5' primer with a J-beta primer mix, a second PCR ran for roughly 7 to 11 cycles. TCRdb analysed the 5' RACE reads with MiXCR anew, one entry per CDR3 protein. The repertoire includes 700,000 or so distinct CDR3 sequences, 20% to 25% of them detected once, and around a fifth sits in the top ten. The CDR3 loop spans 13 amino acids. Trimming left V 6 bases short and J 4 bases short, with 12 bases between. The germline V gene encodes CDR1 MNHNY and CDR2 SVGAGI (reference sequence). The sequenced material came from blood. This clonotype originated in a man between 65 and 85 years old in good health. V gene TRBV6-6 combines with J gene TRBJ2-5, with a tentative D call TRBD1 (5 bases). DNA for the CDR3: TGTGCCAGCAGCGACAGTTTCCCAGAGACCCAGTACTTC. Translated: CASSDSFPETQYF.